This TCR beta chain is drawn from a study of low-dose radiotherapy and immunotherapy resistance in tumors. Study-level background: The patients were given nivolumab 240 mg every two weeks and ipilimumab 1 mg/kg every six weeks, through an intravenous route.

This clonotype occurred once. Trimming cost V 6 bases and J 0 bases; bases outside gene matches: 3. Per germline, CDR1 MNHEY and CDR2 SVGEGT. The CDR3 has 14 amino acids. TRAV- and TRBV-specific primers primed first-strand cDNA, covering alpha and beta chains. A constant-region primer paired with the V-primer adapter amplified TCRs over 20 PCR cycles. TCRdb analysed the reads with MiXCR anew, one entry per CDR3 protein. The sample consists of roughly 14,000 distinct CDR3 sequences, more than 50% of them appearing once. The rearrangement links TRBV6-2 or TRBV6-3 to TRBJ2-3, with 7 positions matching TRBD2. The clonotype comes from a human donor with advanced metastatic prostate, ovarian, gallbladder or colorectal cancer (not recorded which). This table probably holds off-target reads from a library built for another chain. As DNA, the CDR3 is TGTGCCAGCAGGGGTAGCGGGAGCACAGATACGCAGTATTTT. It yields the protein CASRGSGSTDTQYF.